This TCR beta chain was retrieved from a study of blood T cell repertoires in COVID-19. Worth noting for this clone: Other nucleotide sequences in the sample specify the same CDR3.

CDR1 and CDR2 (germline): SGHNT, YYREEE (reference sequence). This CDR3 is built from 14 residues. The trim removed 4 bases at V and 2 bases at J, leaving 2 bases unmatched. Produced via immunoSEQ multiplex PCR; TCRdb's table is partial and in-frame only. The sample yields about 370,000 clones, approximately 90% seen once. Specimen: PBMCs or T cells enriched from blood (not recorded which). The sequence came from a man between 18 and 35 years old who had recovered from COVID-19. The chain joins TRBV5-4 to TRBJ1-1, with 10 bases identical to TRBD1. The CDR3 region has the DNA TGTGCCAGCAGCCGGGACAGGGGAAACACTGAAGCTTTCTTT. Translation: CASSRDRGNTEAFF. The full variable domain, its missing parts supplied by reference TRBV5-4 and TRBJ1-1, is ETGVTQSPTHLIKTRGQQVTLRCSSQSGHNTVSWYQQALGQGPQFIFQYYREEENGRGNFPPRFSGLQFPNYSSELNVNALELDDSALYLCASSRDRGNTEAFFGQGTRLTVV.